This T cell receptor beta chain was recorded in a study of blood T cell repertoires in COVID-19. Study context: Acute-phase and convalescent COVID-19 samples originated in the United States, Italy and Spain. In each case, the material was cDNA or gDNA derived from T cells, B-cell-depleted T cells, or PBMCs.

Authors' analysis steps: Reference gene primers were amplified, and this amplification served to estimate nucleated cell counts. The table came from immunoSEQ multiplex PCR; TCRdb's copy has only in-frame clones and leaves some out. V and J calls and clone size are given by that table; D and trimming were obtained from the DNA. The data hold roughly 260,000 clones, with approximately 79% observed a single time. Germline V gene lookup returns CDR1 SEHNR and CDR2 FQNEAQ (reference sequence). The CDR3 sequence is 14 residues long. V lost 1 base, J lost 7 bases, and 7 bases stayed unmatched. This sequence joins TRBV7-9 and TRBJ2-7; 7 bases map to TRBD1. Sequencing was performed on peripheral blood. This sequence originates from a woman in her 40s with active or convalescent COVID-19. As DNA, the CDR3 is TGTGCCAGCAGCTTAGGGGGACAGCTCTTGGAGCAGTACTTC. Protein: CASSLGGQLLEQYF.